This T cell receptor beta chain was sequenced for a study of T cell responses to AZD1222 COVID-19 vaccine (dated by TCRdb to 2020 to 2022). Turning to the overall study: TCR sequencing was performed for fewer than 250 trial participants, of whom about 200 were given two doses of AZD1222 and around 25 were given two doses of MenACWY control vaccine. Trial participants were enrolled into age subgroups of 18-55, 56-69 and 70-plus years, which contained about 150, 28 and 57 TCR-sequenced participants, respectively. What the research found in general, with its limitations: Conclusions about previously exposed vaccinees are limited because only a handful of AZD1222 recipients were SARS-CoV-2 seropositive at baseline. Reportedly, close to half of the unique spike-specific TCRs recognized epitopes lying outside the regions that are mutated in the B.1.351 and B.1.1.7 variants. The 56-69-year group was small, and its depth increase did not reach significance, likely because of low power. A significant rise in spike-specific TCR breadth and depth was observed after two AZD1222 doses relative to day 0 and relative to MenACWY recipients. The whole spike protein was spanned by vaccine-associated CD4 TCRs, and dominant responses were seen in regions 160-218 and 743-854. Participants were mostly white British and included more females than males, and it was suggested by the authors that clonal diversity may have been underestimated. Because no day 14 peak-response samples were available, repertoires were characterized only after the peak T cell response.

About this clone itself: Its binding antigen is unknown. No base-level quality is on record; no much larger clone is a single base apart.

The time point label for this specimen denotes: baseline before first vaccination. In light of the paper, this sample's treatment or condition label describes: meningococcal conjugate vaccine given as trial control. Samples from vaccinated people were obtained from the UK trials COV001 and COV002, which included a single-blind randomized controlled phase 2/3 trial of AZD1222 (ChAdOx1 nCoV-19) in healthy adults. For TCRbeta chain sequencing, PBMC samples from trial participants were taken at day 0 and at day 28 after the second dose. From the cysteine up to the phenylalanine, the CDR3 has a length of 13 residues. The retained sequence is limited to the CDR3, 39 bases, with the frame set at the first base. Looking up the germline V gene (reference sequence) yields CDR1 SGHKS and CDR2 YYEKEE. V is reduced by 0 bases and J by 6 bases, leaving a spacing of 7 bases between them. The CDR3 regions of human TCRbeta chains were analyzed by immunosequencing. The study's processing was this. TCRs in the repertoires were compared against a reference library of SARS-CoV-2-specific TCRs that had been generated with the MIRA antigen-specificity platform. Breadth meant the fraction of unique TCRs that were SARS-CoV-2-associated, whereas depth meant the fraction of total T cells that were SARS-CoV-2-associated. Each spike-specific TCR was assigned to its reactive spike region and to a CD4 or CD8 class using the MIRA data. Log10-transformed breadth and depth values were compared by one-way ANOVA with Sidak's multiple comparisons tests. TCRdb holds this immuneACCESS table with in-frame rearrangements only. Some clones are missing; in checked studies, unresolved V genes explain under half, and the rest has no known cause. Clonal size and the V and J genes are those of that table, whereas D and trimming came from the DNA. Here the sample has around 160,000 clones; approximately 78% occur a single time. Together, the top ten hold around 4.1% of the sample.

The sequencing used peripheral blood, collected on day 0 of MenACWY control vaccination. This chain joins TRBV5-5 to TRBJ2-1; the D gene identity is not certain. The sequence came from an adult in good health. Read as DNA, the sequence is TGTGCCAGCAGCTTGGGCCCGCCCAATGAGCAGTTCTTC. Translation gives CASSLGPPNEQFF.